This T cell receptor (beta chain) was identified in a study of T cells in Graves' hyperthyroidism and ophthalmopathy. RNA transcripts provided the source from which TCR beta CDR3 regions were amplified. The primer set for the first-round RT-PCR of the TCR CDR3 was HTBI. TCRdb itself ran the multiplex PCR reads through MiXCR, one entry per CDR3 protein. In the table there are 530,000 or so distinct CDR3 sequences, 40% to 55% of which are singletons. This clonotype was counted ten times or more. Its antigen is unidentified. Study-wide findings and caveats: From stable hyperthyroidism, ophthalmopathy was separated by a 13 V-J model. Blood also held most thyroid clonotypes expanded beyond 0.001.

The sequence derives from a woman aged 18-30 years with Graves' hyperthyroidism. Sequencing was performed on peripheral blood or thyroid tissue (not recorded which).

CDR3 region: CATSDSAGQHEQYF. The CDR3 bases are TGTGCCACCAGTGATTCGGCGGGCCAACACGAGCAGTACTTC. The V gene is TRBV24-1, the J gene TRBJ2-7, with D possibly TRBD2 on 5 matching bases. The CDR3 consists of 14 residues. The germline gives CDR1 KGHDR, CDR2 SFDVKD. The V end lost 2 bases, the J end lost 5 bases, and 12 bases lay between the germline ends.